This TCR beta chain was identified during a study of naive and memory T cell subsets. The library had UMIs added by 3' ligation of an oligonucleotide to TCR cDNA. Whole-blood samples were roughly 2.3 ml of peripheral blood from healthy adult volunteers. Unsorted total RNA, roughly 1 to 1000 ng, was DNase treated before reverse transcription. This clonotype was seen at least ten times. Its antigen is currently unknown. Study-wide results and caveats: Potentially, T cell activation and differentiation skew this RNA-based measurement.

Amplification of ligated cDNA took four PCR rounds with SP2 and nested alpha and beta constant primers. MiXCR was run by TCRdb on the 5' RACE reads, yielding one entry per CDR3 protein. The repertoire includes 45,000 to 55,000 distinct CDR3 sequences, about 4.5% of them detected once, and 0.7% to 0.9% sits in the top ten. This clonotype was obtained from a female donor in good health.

The CDR3 sequence is CASSPFFDGPPNEQFF. CDR3 DNA: TGCGCCAGCAGCCCCTTCTTTGACGGTCCCCCCAATGAGCAGTTCTTC. The V call is TRBV4-1, the J call TRBJ2-1, with D unresolved. Germline V lookup: CDR1 MGHRA, CDR2 YSYEKL. The CDR3 totals 16 residues. V lost 4 bases, J lost 6 bases, and 19 bases lay in between.